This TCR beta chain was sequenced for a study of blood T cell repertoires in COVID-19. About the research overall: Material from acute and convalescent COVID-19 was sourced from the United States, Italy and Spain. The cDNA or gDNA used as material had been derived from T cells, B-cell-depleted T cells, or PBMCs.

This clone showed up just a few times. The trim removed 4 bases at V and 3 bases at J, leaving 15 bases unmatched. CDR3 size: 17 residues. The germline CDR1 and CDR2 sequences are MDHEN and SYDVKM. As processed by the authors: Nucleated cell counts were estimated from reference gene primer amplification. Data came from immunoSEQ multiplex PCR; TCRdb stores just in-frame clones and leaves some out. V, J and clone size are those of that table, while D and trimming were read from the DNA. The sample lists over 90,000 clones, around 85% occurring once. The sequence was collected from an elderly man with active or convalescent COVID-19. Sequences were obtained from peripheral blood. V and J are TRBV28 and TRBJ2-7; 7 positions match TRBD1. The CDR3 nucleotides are TGTGCCAGCAGTTCTGGAGTCCTCCGGGACAGTTTCTACGAGCAGTACTTC. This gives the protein CASSSGVLRDSFYEQYF.